Sequencing of this TCR beta chain was carried out in a study of T cells expressing NK-cell markers (dated by TCRdb to 2018 to 2021). Describing the broader study: In sorted CD3+CD56+NKG2C+, CD3+CD56+NKG2C- and CD3+CD56-NKG2C+ T-cell subsets from about eight donors, TCR beta-chain repertoires were profiled. Among the eight sequenced donors, only one was HCMV-seronegative, while the other seven were HCMV-seropositive. Randomly selected healthy volunteers, three men and five women, were used as the eight sequenced donors. Sequencing of the libraries produced 2 x 150 bp reads on Illumina HiSeq 2000/2500, MiSeq or NextSeq.

About this clonotype itself: It has no known antigen specificity.

The cysteine opens and the phenylalanine closes a CDR3 of 15 amino acids. The protein alone is recorded here. The germline V gene encodes CDR1 DFQATT and CDR2 SNEGSKA (reference sequence). The instrument given in TCRdb is Illumina HiSeq 2000. TCR beta cDNA libraries were made by 5'RACE template switching that added a universal primer site and unique molecular identifiers. Synthesis of cDNA was primed from the TCR beta constant segment and was followed by two consecutive PCR amplification steps. On the study's bioinformatics: MIGEC handled demultiplexing of the reads and grouping by UMI, while MiTCR was used to assemble and quantify clonotypes. To exclude erroneous sequences, only TCR cDNA sequences supported by at least two reads were retained. The tcR package was used for downstream repertoire analysis, with clonotypes matched between fractions based on CDR3 nucleotide sequence plus V segment. Antigen specificity was annotated against VDJdb with VDJmatch, allowing one amino acid substitution in CDR3. TCRdb reprocessed the public reads and reports one entry per CDR3 protein sequence, without DNA. The V and J calls were determined by TCRdb, not by the authors. This specimen's table enumerates 440,000 or so distinct CDR3 sequences. The top ten clonotypes cover 7.3% of the sample.

Here is what the overall study found, with its caveats: In more than 5 donors, the dominant CD3+CD56+NKG2C+ clonotypes ranked among the top 10 CD8+ clonotypes, making up roughly 1.0-7.5% of CD8+ T cells. Whether the expanded NKG2C-expressing T cell clones were specific for HCMV antigens was left unclear. Those dominant clonotypes were again the most abundant among CD3+CD56-NKG2C+ cells in a few donors, at roughly 25-65%.

A commercial ELISA kit detecting HCMV-specific IgG in serum was used to determine HCMV serostatus. Peripheral blood mononuclear cells were isolated from blood by Ficoll density gradient centrifugation. Specimen: blood T cells: a sorted CD56 or NKG2C T cell subset, CD4+ or CD8+ T cells, or bulk PBMC T cells (not recorded which). The V and J segments used are TRBV20-1 and TRBJ2-1; TCRdb proposes TRBD2, but this gene call is untestable without DNA. This sequence was found in a woman between 18 and 70 years old in good health. The CDR3 is CSATTSSGSIDEQFF.